This is a list of T cell receptor beta chains from one sample in a study of Tregs in tolerant kidney transplant recipients. Here immunoSEQ multiplex PCR was the method, and the copy in TCRdb shows in-frame clones only, minus some. Of approximately 65,000 clones listed, roughly 84% are singletons. The specimen was CD4+ T cells from blood. The receptors were gathered from a human donor in good health. Each CDR3 is given with its conserved first and last residue. A D gene is named only where the DNA matches it firmly. The listing skips clone size in some rows; elsewhere it reads once, few, many or a size class.

V gene	CDR3 length	D gene	J gene	clone size	CDR3 DNA	CDR3 protein
TRBV6-5	14	.	TRBJ1-5	.	TGTGCCAGCAGTGATTCGGGTAGCAATCAGCCCCAGCATTTT	CASSDSGSNQPQHF
TRBV25-1	14	.	TRBJ1-1	.	TGTGCCAGCAGTGAATTGCGACAAGCGGCTGAAGCTTTCTTT	CASSELRQAAEAFF
TRBV7-9	13	.	TRBJ2-7	.	TGTGCCAGCAGCGTAACAGGATACTACGAGCAGTACTTC	CASSVTGYYEQYF
TRBV27	13	.	TRBJ2-7	.	TGTGCCATCGAGTTCGGGGGCCAGCACGGGCAGTACTTC	CAIEFGGQHGQYF
TRBV4-2	13	.	TRBJ1-2	few	TGTGCCAGCAGCCGGGGACCGAACTATGGCTACACCTTC	CASSRGPNYGYTF
TRBV19	12	.	TRBJ1-2	.	TGTGCCAGTATGGAGGGCCAATATGGCTACACCTTC	CASMEGQYGYTF
TRBV7-8	16	.	TRBJ1-3	.	TGTGCCAGCAGCTCCACGGAGCGGCAGATGGGAAACACCATATATTTT	CASSSTERQMGNTIYF
TRBV9	14	TRBD1	TRBJ2-1	once	TGTGCCAGCAGCAAAAAGGACAGGGAGGATGAGCAGTTCTTC	CASSKKDREDEQFF
TRBV4-2	17	.	TRBJ2-5	.	TGTGCCAGCAGCCAAGATCGGTCGGGGGAGTACGGAGAGACCCAGTACTTC	CASSQDRSGEYGETQYF
TRBV2	13	.	TRBJ2-7	.	TGTGCCAGCGGCCCACGAGACTCCTACGAGCAGTACTTC	CASGPRDSYEQYF
TRBV7-2	15	.	TRBJ1-2	.	TGTGCCAGCAGCTTAGGGGCGGTAAAGTTGGATGGCTACACCTTC	CASSLGAVKLDGYTF
TRBV15	14	.	TRBJ2-3	.	TGTGCCACCAGCAGAGACCTACTAGGAGATACGCAGTATTTT	CATSRDLLGDTQYF
TRBV19	15	TRBD2	TRBJ2-7	.	TGTGCCAGTAGTATACTGGGAGGGCCAACTTACGAGCAGTACTTC	CASSILGGPTYEQYF
TRBV19	16	.	TRBJ2-1	.	TGTGCCAGTACCCCGAGGGGGGCTACTATAGTAAATGAGCAGTTCTTC	CASTPRGATIVNEQFF
TRBV7-2	14	.	TRBJ2-3	.	TGTGCCAGCAGCCTAATGGCTATCACGGATACGCAGTATTTT	CASSLMAITDTQYF
TRBV6-6	13	.	TRBJ2-7	.	TGTGCCAGCAGTTCCGAAGCCCTATACGAGCAGTACTTC	CASSSEALYEQYF
TRBV30	14	TRBD1	TRBJ2-7	.	TGTGCCTGGAGTACCCGGACAGGGACCTACGAGCAGTACTTC	CAWSTRTGTYEQYF
TRBV6-4	15	.	TRBJ2-1	.	TGTGCCAGCTCAAAGGACGAGGGTCTCCCGAATGAGCAGTTCTTC	CASSKDEGLPNEQFF
TRBV5-4	16	TRBD2	TRBJ2-1	few	TGTGCCAGCAGCCCTAAGGGTGGCGGGAGATTCAATGAGCAGTTCTTC	CASSPKGGGRFNEQFF
TRBV7-9	14	.	TRBJ2-2	once	TGTGCCAGCACCACTAGGGGTAACACCGGGGAGCTGTTTTTT	CASTTRGNTGELFF
TRBV9	15	.	TRBJ2-7	.	TGTGCCAGCAGCGCCCGGGACACGAACTACTACGAGCAGTACTTC	CASSARDTNYYEQYF
TRBV10-3	16	TRBD1	TRBJ2-2	.	TGTGCCATCAGGGTGACCGAAAGACAGGGGAACCGGGAGCTGTTTTTT	CAIRVTERQGNRELFF
TRBV7-9	13	.	TRBJ2-3	.	TGTGCCAGCCAAAGGCTGTTCACAGATACGCAGTATTTT	CASQRLFTDTQYF
TRBV7-2	16	.	TRBJ2-7	.	TGTGCCAGCAGCTTATCTTTGGTGTTGGGCTCCTACGAGCAGTACTTC	CASSLSLVLGSYEQYF
TRBV5-1	14	.	TRBJ2-3	.	TGCGCCAGCTATCGACAGACACGCACAGATACGCAGTATTTT	CASYRQTRTDTQYF
TRBV6-5	13	TRBD1	TRBJ1-1	.	TGTGCCAGCAGTTACAGTTGGACAGGGAGGGCTTTCTTT	CASSYSWTGRAFF
TRBV10-3	14	.	TRBJ2-5	.	TGTGCCATCAGCCCCTGGGGTGGGGGAGAGACCCAGTACTTC	CAISPWGGGETQYF
TRBV7-6	14	.	TRBJ1-2	.	TGTGCCAGCACCCACCCGGACCGTCCGTTTGGCTACACCTTC	CASTHPDRPFGYTF
TRBV18	14	.	TRBJ1-2	.	TGTGCCAGCTCACCACAGGAGAGCGACTATGGCTACACCTTC	CASSPQESDYGYTF
TRBV4-3	15	.	TRBJ1-4	.	TGCGCCAGCAGCCAAGATCTTGTGACTAATGAAAAACTGTTTTTT	CASSQDLVTNEKLFF
TRBV5-1	16	TRBD1	TRBJ2-7	.	TGCGCCAGCAGCCTACAGGGGGGCAGGTGGTCCAACGAGCAGTACTTC	CASSLQGGRWSNEQYF
TRBV28	15	.	TRBJ1-2	once	TGTGCCAGCAGTTTAATGGGGGTACTTAACTATGGCTACACCTTC	CASSLMGVLNYGYTF
TRBV6-6	14	.	TRBJ1-2	once	TGTGCCAGCAGTCAGGACGGGGGTAACTATGGCTACACCTTC	CASSQDGGNYGYTF
TRBV2	16	TRBD2	TRBJ2-3	.	TGTGCCAGCAAAAAACTAGCGGGGGCTAGCACAGATACGCAGTATTTT	CASKKLAGASTDTQYF
TRBV5-1	13	.	TRBJ1-1	once	TGCGCCAGCAGCTTGGTGGTGACCTCTGAAGCTTTCTTT	CASSLVVTSEAFF
TRBV4-3	16	TRBD2	TRBJ2-5	once	TGCGCCAGCAGCCAAGACCCGGCAGCGGGAGGTGAGACCCAGTACTTC	CASSQDPAAGGETQYF
TRBV30	13	TRBD2	TRBJ2-3	.	TGTGCCTCCTCTAGCGGGGGCACAGATACGCAGTATTTT	CASSSGGTDTQYF
TRBV6-1	14	.	TRBJ1-1	.	TGTGCCAGCAGTGAAAACGTTCCTAACACTGAAGCTTTCTTT	CASSENVPNTEAFF
TRBV30	14	TRBD1	TRBJ1-1	.	TGTGCCTGGAGCGACCCCGGTAGGGGGCCGGGTGGTTTCTTT	CAWSDPGRGPGGFF
TRBV19	14	.	TRBJ2-5	.	TGTGCCAGTTGTTATACCGGGGCCGGCGAGACCCAGTACTTC	CASCYTGAGETQYF
TRBV7-3	15	.	TRBJ2-1	.	TGTGCCAGCAGCTTTTCGGAGGGGCCCTACAATGAGCAGTTCTTC	CASSFSEGPYNEQFF
TRBV18	17	.	TRBJ2-3	.	TGTGCCAGCTCACCACGCCAGGGAAGGGTTGTCACAGATACGCAGTATTTT	CASSPRQGRVVTDTQYF
TRBV7-9	15	TRBD1	TRBJ2-5	.	TGTGCCAGCAGCCCGCTACGGGACAGCCAAGAGACCCAGTACTTC	CASSPLRDSQETQYF
TRBV18	11	.	TRBJ1-2	.	TGTGCCAGCTCAGACTATGGTGGCTACACCTTC	CASSDYGGYTF
TRBV19	16	TRBD1	TRBJ1-2	.	TGTGCCAGTAGTACTGGCCGGGACAGTCCCTCCTATGGCTACACCTTC	CASSTGRDSPSYGYTF